This T cell receptor beta chain was captured by sequencing in a study of response to subunit inactivated influenza vaccine. Study-wide results and caveats: It was suggested by the authors that few new T cells are recruited by each seasonal influenza vaccination.

As for this clonotype: Its antigen is not known.

TCRdb re-called the RT-PCR reads with MiXCR, one entry per CDR3 protein. The sample carries about 700,000 distinct CDR3 sequences, 15% to 18% recorded once. Deletions cut 1 base from V and 2 bases from J, with 17 bases between. Germline loops: CDR1 SGHVS, CDR2 FNYEAQ. There are 18 residues in the CDR3. The gene calls are TRBV7-6 and TRBJ2-2; D unclear. The clonotype originates from a man aged 50 to 59 who received an inactivated influenza vaccine. The material was PBMCs from blood, obtained 11 to 12 days after vaccination. The CDR3 protein is CASSLEYVASINTGELFF. The DNA of the CDR3 is TGTGCCAGCAGCTTAGAGTACGTGGCGAGTATAAACACCGGGGAGCTGTTTTTT.